One sample yielded the 18 T cell receptor beta chains listed below, sequenced in a study of neoadjuvant nivolumab and ipilimumab in lung cancer. Some clones are missing from TCRdb's copy, which holds only in-frame ones; the method was immunoSEQ multiplex PCR. The sample lists tens of thousands of clones; 65% to 85% were seen once. The sample in question was peripheral blood, obtained before neoadjuvant nivolumab, alone or with ipilimumab. The receptors come from an adult with non-small cell lung cancer.

The rearrangement uses TRBV15 and TRBJ2-3, with TRBD1 identical over 9 bases. Per the germline V gene, CDR1 is LNHNV and CDR2 is YYDKDF (reference sequence). There are 16 residues in the CDR3. The J segment lost 3 bases and the V segment lost 3 bases, leaving 7 bases of the junction unmatched. The CDR3 is CATSSPYRGRTDTQYF. In DNA form, the CDR3 reads TGTGCCACCAGCAGCCCGTACAGGGGGCGAACAGATACGCAGTATTTT.

V and J are TRBV4-3 and TRBJ2-1, with TRBD2 matching 11 bases. CDR1 is LGHNA, CDR2 YSLEER, per germline. The CDR3 runs to 15 residues. V was clipped by 5 bases and J by 4 bases; unmatched bases: 4. The CDR3 loop reads CASSSLAGGYNEQFF. The DNA of the CDR3 is TGCGCCAGCAGCTCCCTAGCGGGGGGTTACAATGAGCAGTTCTTC.

Judged by abundance, this clone is medium-sized. The chain is built from TRBV27 and TRBJ2-2; D remains unclear. V dropped 1 base and J dropped 7 bases, with 10 bases sitting between them. Germline V gene sequence: CDR1 MNHEY, CDR2 SMNVEV (reference sequence). The CDR3 has 14 amino acids. In DNA, the CDR3 is TGTGCCAGCAGTTTATGGGTAGGCGGCGGGGAGCTGTTTTTT. Its protein product is CASSLWVGGGELFF.

This chain links TRBV9 with TRBJ1-3, with 10 bases matching TRBD1. V shed 6 bases, J shed 1 base, and the junction held 7 bases outside the gene matches. Germline assignment: CDR1 SGDLS and CDR2 YYNGEE. The CDR3 contains 16 residues. The CDR3 here is CASTQTGGFSGNTIYF. The CDR3 nucleotides are TGTGCCAGCACCCAGACAGGGGGCTTTTCTGGAAACACCATATATTTT.

This chain connects TRBV18 to TRBJ2-5; 8 bases align to TRBD1. This CDR3 is built from 15 residues. The V gene's germline CDR1 is KGHSH and CDR2 LQKENI. The V and J ends lost 1 base and 4 bases, in that order; junction bases with no gene match: 5. The CDR3 is CASSPRAGTGETQYF. In DNA form, the CDR3 reads TGTGCCAGCTCACCACGGGCAGGGACAGGAGAGACCCAGTACTTC.

The sample holds a few counts of this clone. The chain recombines TRBV2 with TRBJ2-7; no definite D call. Between the trimmed V and J ends, which lost 6 bases and 2 bases, there was a span of 8 bases. Germline lookup yields CDR1 SNHLY and CDR2 FYNNEI. The CDR3 has 12 residues. Written as DNA, the CDR3 is TGTGCCAGCAGGCAGGCTACCTACGAGCAGTACTTC. Protein sequence: CASRQATYEQYF.

This clone came up a few times. The sample has other DNA sequences that encode this CDR3 too. The J gene is TRBJ1-2, the V gene TRBV14, with D hard to call. Trimming stripped 3 bases from V and 5 bases from J, with 16 bases between. CDR3 length equals 15 residues. Germline CDR1 SGHDN, CDR2 FVKESK. The CDR3 is CASSQGSNLPYGYTF. In DNA, the CDR3 is TGTGCCAGCAGCCAGGGAAGCAACCTCCCTTATGGCTACACCTTC.

This chain joins TRBV25-1 and TRBJ2-5; TRBD2 agrees at 8 bases. The CDR3 sequence is 13 residues long. Germline loops: CDR1 MGHDK, CDR2 SYGVNS. The junction had 3 bases not matched to a gene; V was cut back by 4 bases and J by 5 bases. The CDR3 coding sequence is TGTGCCAGCAGTGGTCGGGGGGGCGAGACCCAGTACTTC. It is translated as CASSGRGGETQYF.

The chain employs TRBV5-1 and TRBJ1-3, with D possibly matching TRBD1 (5 bases). Germline CDR1 is SGHRS and CDR2 is YFSETQ. Trimming shortened V by 0 bases and J by 2 bases, and 9 bases separated the two germline ends. The CDR3 extends over 15 amino acids. In nucleotides, the CDR3 is TGCGCCAGCAGCTTGGACGGGGCGACTGGAAACACCATATATTTT. Residues: CASSLDGATGNTIYF.

The V call is TRBV10-3, the J call TRBJ2-7; D is uncertain. The CDR3 extends over 16 amino acids. The germline V and J ends were trimmed by 2 bases and 1 base, with 15 bases remaining between them. CDR1 and CDR2 from the germline V gene are ENHRY and SYGVKD. Here the CDR3 DNA reads TGTGCCATCAGTGAGGGGTCGGCGGTATCTTCCTACGAGCAGTACTTC. The encoded protein is CAISEGSAVSSYEQYF.

This clone was detected only a few times. This chain links TRBV11-2 with TRBJ1-1; D gene uncertain. With 5 bases removed from V and 1 base from J, the gap between germline ends came to 11 bases. The CDR3 contains 14 residues. Germline V gene sequence: CDR1 SGHAT, CDR2 FQNNGV. CDR3 DNA sequence: TGTGCCAGCAGCCCTCCCACACCGAACACTGAAGCTTTCTTT. Protein product: CASSPPTPNTEAFF. Variable domain in full (rest from reference TRBV11-2 and TRBJ1-1): EAGVAQSPRYKIIEKRQSVAFWCNPISGHATLYWYQQILGQGPKLLIQFQNNGVVDDSQLPKDRFSAERLKGVDSTLKIQPAKLEDSAVYLCASSPPTPNTEAFFGQGTRLTVV.

This clone occurred once. The chain carries TRBV7-2 and TRBJ2-7; the D gene could be TRBD1 or TRBD2 (5 bases each). Trimming cost V 4 bases and J 3 bases, with 10 bases left between them. CDR1 and CDR2 from the germline V gene are SGHTA and FQGNSA. This CDR3 contains 13 residues. The chain's CDR3 is CASSSGTVYEQYF. CDR3 nucleotide sequence: TGTGCCAGCAGCTCAGGGACCGTCTACGAGCAGTACTTC.

Only a few counts were recorded for this clone. The chain links TRBV19 to TRBJ2-7; 11 bases map to TRBD1. The CDR3 length is 16 residues. Losses at the gene ends were 6 bases for V and 0 bases for J; bases not matched to a gene: 7. Germline V gene lookup returns CDR1 LNHDA and CDR2 SQIVND (reference sequence). The CDR3 is CASSSPGTGGSYEQYF. As DNA, the CDR3 is TGTGCCAGTAGCTCTCCCGGGACAGGGGGCTCCTACGAGCAGTACTTC.

Only a few counts were recorded for this clone. The V and J genes are TRBV2 and TRBJ2-6, with 8 positions matching TRBD1. Germline values: CDR1 SNHLY, CDR2 FYNNEI. J was trimmed by 0 bases and V by 8 bases; bases with no gene match: 9. The CDR3 extends over 17 amino acids. The CDR3 sequence: CASGRDRLGSGANVLTF. CDR3 DNA sequence: TGTGCCAGCGGGCGGGACAGGCTTGGCTCTGGGGCCAACGTCCTGACTTTC. Variable domain in full (rest from reference TRBV2 and TRBJ2-6): EPEVTQTPSHQVTQMGQEVILRCVPISNHLYFYWYRQILGQKVEFLVSFYNNEISEKSEIFDDQFSVERPDGSNFTLKIRSTKLEDSAMYFCASGRDRLGSGANVLTFGAGSRLTVL.

DNA for the CDR3: TGTGCCAGCAGTGAAGGCGGGGTGATAGATACGCAGTATTTT. Protein: CASSEGGVIDTQYF. The V call is TRBV6-1, the J call TRBJ2-3, with D tentatively TRBD2 (6 bases). This CDR3 is built from 14 residues. The V end lost 1 base, the J end lost 5 bases, and 10 bases lay between the germline ends. Germline loops: CDR1 MNHNS, CDR2 SASEGT.

On this clone itself: Germline and junction disagree at one end, which may indicate a read error. This chain uses TRBV5-1 with TRBJ1-3; tentatively, D is TRBD1 (6 bases). Per germline, CDR1 SGHRS and CDR2 YFSETQ. CDR3 size: 16 residues. The CDR3 DNA reads TGCGCTAGCACTGCGGGGGCCGGAGCCTCTGGAAACACCATATATTTT. Residues: CASTAGAGASGNTIYF. The whole variable domain, remainder taken from reference TRBV5-1 and TRBJ1-3, is KAGVTQTPRYLIKTRGQQVTLSCSPISGHRSVSWYQQTPGQGLQFLFEYFSETQRNKGNFPGRFSGRQFSNSRSEMNVSTLELGDSALYLCASTAGAGASGNTIYFGEGSWLTVV.

The V and J genes are TRBV19 and TRBJ2-7; possible D gene TRBD1, 6 bases. Deletions cut 6 bases from V and 3 bases from J, with 18 bases between. Germline CDR1 is LNHDA and CDR2 is SQIVND (reference sequence). This CDR3 has 15 amino acids. As DNA, the CDR3 is TGTGCCAGTAGATCCGGCCGGGACAACAACTACGAGCAGTACTTC. The encoded protein is CASRSGRDNNYEQYF.

The chain employs TRBV9 and TRBJ2-2, with 7 bases that match TRBD2. CDR1 and CDR2 from the germline V gene are SGDLS and YYNGEE. This CDR3 contains 17 residues. The junction had 11 bases not matched to a gene; V was cut back by 3 bases and J by 3 bases. The CDR3 loop is CASSADLGGKYTGELFF. In nucleotides, the CDR3 is TGTGCCAGCAGCGCCGATTTGGGGGGGAAATACACCGGGGAGCTGTTTTTT.